These T cell receptor beta chains were read from a single sample in a study of blood T cell repertoires in COVID-19. Clones were sequenced by immunoSEQ multiplex PCR, and TCRdb holds only the in-frame ones, with some missing. Seen here are about 190,000 clones, over 80% observed once, and the top ten hold roughly 6.6%. Sequenced material: peripheral blood. All receptors come from a woman in her thirties or forties with acute or convalescent COVID-19. Each CDR3 is given with its conserved first and last residue. The D gene is left open where the match is weak. Clone size is stated in some rows and not others, as once, few, many or a class when expanded.

clone_size	d_call	v_call	j_call	cdr3_nt	cdr3_aa
.	.	TRBV10-3	TRBJ2-7	TGTGCCATCAGGTGGAGGGCAGGGAACGAGCAGTACTTC	CAIRWRAGNEQYF
.	.	TRBV19	TRBJ1-2	TGTGCCAGTAGTATTAAGGGGGTCTCGGCGATTGGCTACACCTTC	CASSIKGVSAIGYTF
.	TRBD1	TRBV6-2/TRBV6-3	TRBJ2-2	TGTGCCAGCAGTTCCCCCCAGGGGGCGGCCGTCGGGGAGCTGTTTTTT	CASSSPQGAAVGELFF
.	TRBD2	TRBV19	TRBJ2-4	TGTGCCAGTAGTATACACCCCCCCGGGGCTAGCGGGGGAGATATTCAGTACTTC	CASSIHPPGASGGDIQYF
.	TRBD2	TRBV7-9	TRBJ2-1	TGTGCCAGCAGCTTAGCCGCCAGCGGGAGGCTCAATGAGCAGTTCTTC	CASSLAASGRLNEQFF
.	.	TRBV28	TRBJ1-5	TGTGCCAGCAGTTCCTTGCGGGGGAAAGGGCAGCCCCAGCATTTT	CASSSLRGKGQPQHF
.	TRBD1	TRBV7-3	TRBJ2-3	TGTGCCAGCAGCTCTCGGACAGGCGGAAGCACAGATACGCAGTATTTT	CASSSRTGGSTDTQYF
few	TRBD2	TRBV3-1/TRBV3-2	TRBJ2-3	TGTGCCAGCAGCCAAGGGAATAGCGGGAATACGCAGTATTTT	CASSQGNSGNTQYF
.	TRBD2	TRBV7-8	TRBJ2-3	TGTGCCAGCAGCCTTCATCGGACTAGCGGGAGGGACACGCAGTATTTT	CASSLHRTSGRDTQYF
.	.	TRBV5-1	TRBJ2-3	TGCGCCAGCAGCTTGCAGACTACCAGAGCAGATACGCAGTATTTT	CASSLQTTRADTQYF
.	TRBD2	TRBV27	TRBJ2-3	TGTGCCAGCAATAAGCGGGAGGGCCCTCGGGGAGATACGCAGTATTTT	CASNKREGPRGDTQYF
.	.	TRBV10-3	TRBJ1-3	TGTGCCATCAGTGTCGCGGGTGGCTCTGGAAACACCATATATTTT	CAISVAGGSGNTIYF
once	.	TRBV7-9	TRBJ1-2	TGTGCCAGCAGCTTAGACCCGGGGGGGGCCTATGGCTACACCTTC	CASSLDPGGAYGYTF
.	TRBD1	TRBV7-9	TRBJ1-4	TGTGCCAGCAGCACAACGACAGGGCTTGGGGAAAAACTGTTTTTT	CASSTTTGLGEKLFF
.	.	TRBV2	TRBJ1-1	TGTGCCAGCAACCCGGGACACTTCATGAACACTGAAGCTTTCTTT	CASNPGHFMNTEAFF
.	.	TRBV10-2	TRBJ1-5	TGCGCCAGCAGTGAGCAGAGGAGTTCTCAGCCCCAGCATTTT	CASSEQRSSQPQHF
.	.	TRBV11-2	TRBJ1-3	TGTGCCAGCAGCTTAACAGGGACCTCTGGAAACACCATATATTTT	CASSLTGTSGNTIYF
.	.	TRBV28	TRBJ1-2	TGTGCCAGCAGCCCCACAGGGTACTATGGCTACACCTTC	CASSPTGYYGYTF
.	.	TRBV9	TRBJ1-4	TGTGCCAGCAGCGTGCGGACGGGGTGGGCTAATGAAAAACTGTTTTTT	CASSVRTGWANEKLFF
.	.	TRBV7-9	TRBJ1-1	TGTGCCAGCGGTGGGGGCCGAAGTAACACTGAAGCTTTCTTT	CASGGGRSNTEAFF
.	.	TRBV30	TRBJ1-2	TGTGCCTCACGGGACACCGCTAACTATGGCTACACCTTC	CASRDTANYGYTF
.	.	TRBV16	TRBJ1-1	TGTGCCAGCAGCACGCAGAACTGGGAGGCTTTCTTT	CASSTQNWEAFF
.	.	TRBV21-1	TRBJ2-3	TGTGCCAGCAGTCTAGGGACCGGGGGGGCGGAAGATACGCAGTATTTT	CASSLGTGGAEDTQYF
once	.	TRBV7-9	TRBJ1-1	TGTGCCAGCAGCTTAGACCCGGGGGAAGCTTTCTTT	CASSLDPGEAFF
few	.	TRBV13	TRBJ2-1	TGTGCCAGCAGCTTAGCCGTCGTGAATGAGCAGTTCTTC	CASSLAVVNEQFF
few	.	TRBV30	TRBJ1-2	TGTGCCTGGAGTGGAGGAGGAGGCTACACCTTC	CAWSGGGGYTF
.	TRBD2	TRBV27	TRBJ2-1	TGTGCCAGCAGTTTACAAGCGGGAGGGGGTGACGATGAGCAGTTCTTC	CASSLQAGGGDDEQFF
.	TRBD2	TRBV28	TRBJ2-1	TGTGCCAGCAGTCCAGTAGCGGGAGGACCCTACAATGAGCAGTTCTTC	CASSPVAGGPYNEQFF
.	.	TRBV9	TRBJ2-7	TGTGCCAGCAGCGTAGGAACGACTCGCGGGACGTACGAGCAGTACTTC	CASSVGTTRGTYEQYF
.	.	TRBV6-5	TRBJ1-5	TGTGCCAGCAGTTACTCACAGGGAAACCTTCAGCCCCAGCATTTT	CASSYSQGNLQPQHF
.	.	TRBV3-1/TRBV3-2	TRBJ1-6	TGTGCCAGCAGCCAAACACACTCCTATAATTCACCCCTCCACTTT	CASSQTHSYNSPLHF
.	TRBD2	TRBV28	TRBJ2-7	TGTGCCAGCAGTTGGGGGGGTAGTGGGACCTACGAGCAGTACTTC	CASSWGGSGTYEQYF
.	TRBD2	TRBV5-1	TRBJ2-3	TGCGCCAGCAGCTTACCTCTAGACTTGACTAGCGGGAGCGCAGATACGCAGTATTTT	CASSLPLDLTSGSADTQYF
.	TRBD1	TRBV24-1	TRBJ2-7	TGTGCCACCAGTGAGACGGGACAGGGGGGTTCCTACGAGCAGTACTTC	CATSETGQGGSYEQYF
.	.	TRBV15	TRBJ1-1	TGTGCCACCAGCAGAGCCCAACCCAGGGGATACATGAACACTGAAGCTTTCTTT	CATSRAQPRGYMNTEAFF
.	TRBD2	TRBV19	TRBJ2-5	TGTGCCAGTAGTATTTTGGGCCTGACTAGCGGGAGGATGGAGACCCAGTACTTC	CASSILGLTSGRMETQYF
.	TRBD1	TRBV24-1	TRBJ1-5	TGTGCCACCAGTGACCCCGGGACAGGGGACCAGCCCCAGCATTTT	CATSDPGTGDQPQHF
.	TRBD1	TRBV7-9	TRBJ2-5	TGTGCCAGCAGCTTAGCGGGGACAGCATTCCAAGAGACCCAGTACTTC	CASSLAGTAFQETQYF
many	.	TRBV3-1/TRBV3-2	TRBJ1-3	TGTGCCAGCAGCCCACAGGGAGTCGGGACCATATATTTT	CASSPQGVGTIYF